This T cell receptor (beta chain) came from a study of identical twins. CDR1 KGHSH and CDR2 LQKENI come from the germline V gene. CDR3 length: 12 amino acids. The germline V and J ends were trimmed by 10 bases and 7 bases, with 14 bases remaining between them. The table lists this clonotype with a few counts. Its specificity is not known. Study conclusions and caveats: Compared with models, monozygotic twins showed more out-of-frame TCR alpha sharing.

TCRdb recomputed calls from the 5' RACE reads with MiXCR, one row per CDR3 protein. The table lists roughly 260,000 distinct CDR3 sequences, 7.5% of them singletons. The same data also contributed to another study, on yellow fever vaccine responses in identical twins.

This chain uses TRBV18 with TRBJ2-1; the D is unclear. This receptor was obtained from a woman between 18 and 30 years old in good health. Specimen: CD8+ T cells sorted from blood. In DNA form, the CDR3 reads TGTGCCACACACCAGGACCCTAATGAGCAGTTCTTC. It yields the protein CATHQDPNEQFF. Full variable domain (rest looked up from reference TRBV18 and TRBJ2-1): NAGVMQNPRHLVRRRGQEARLRCSPMKGHSHVYWYRQLPEEGLKFMVYLQKENIIDESGMPKERFSAEFPKEGPSILRIQQVVRGDSAAYFCATHQDPNEQFFGPGTRLTVL.